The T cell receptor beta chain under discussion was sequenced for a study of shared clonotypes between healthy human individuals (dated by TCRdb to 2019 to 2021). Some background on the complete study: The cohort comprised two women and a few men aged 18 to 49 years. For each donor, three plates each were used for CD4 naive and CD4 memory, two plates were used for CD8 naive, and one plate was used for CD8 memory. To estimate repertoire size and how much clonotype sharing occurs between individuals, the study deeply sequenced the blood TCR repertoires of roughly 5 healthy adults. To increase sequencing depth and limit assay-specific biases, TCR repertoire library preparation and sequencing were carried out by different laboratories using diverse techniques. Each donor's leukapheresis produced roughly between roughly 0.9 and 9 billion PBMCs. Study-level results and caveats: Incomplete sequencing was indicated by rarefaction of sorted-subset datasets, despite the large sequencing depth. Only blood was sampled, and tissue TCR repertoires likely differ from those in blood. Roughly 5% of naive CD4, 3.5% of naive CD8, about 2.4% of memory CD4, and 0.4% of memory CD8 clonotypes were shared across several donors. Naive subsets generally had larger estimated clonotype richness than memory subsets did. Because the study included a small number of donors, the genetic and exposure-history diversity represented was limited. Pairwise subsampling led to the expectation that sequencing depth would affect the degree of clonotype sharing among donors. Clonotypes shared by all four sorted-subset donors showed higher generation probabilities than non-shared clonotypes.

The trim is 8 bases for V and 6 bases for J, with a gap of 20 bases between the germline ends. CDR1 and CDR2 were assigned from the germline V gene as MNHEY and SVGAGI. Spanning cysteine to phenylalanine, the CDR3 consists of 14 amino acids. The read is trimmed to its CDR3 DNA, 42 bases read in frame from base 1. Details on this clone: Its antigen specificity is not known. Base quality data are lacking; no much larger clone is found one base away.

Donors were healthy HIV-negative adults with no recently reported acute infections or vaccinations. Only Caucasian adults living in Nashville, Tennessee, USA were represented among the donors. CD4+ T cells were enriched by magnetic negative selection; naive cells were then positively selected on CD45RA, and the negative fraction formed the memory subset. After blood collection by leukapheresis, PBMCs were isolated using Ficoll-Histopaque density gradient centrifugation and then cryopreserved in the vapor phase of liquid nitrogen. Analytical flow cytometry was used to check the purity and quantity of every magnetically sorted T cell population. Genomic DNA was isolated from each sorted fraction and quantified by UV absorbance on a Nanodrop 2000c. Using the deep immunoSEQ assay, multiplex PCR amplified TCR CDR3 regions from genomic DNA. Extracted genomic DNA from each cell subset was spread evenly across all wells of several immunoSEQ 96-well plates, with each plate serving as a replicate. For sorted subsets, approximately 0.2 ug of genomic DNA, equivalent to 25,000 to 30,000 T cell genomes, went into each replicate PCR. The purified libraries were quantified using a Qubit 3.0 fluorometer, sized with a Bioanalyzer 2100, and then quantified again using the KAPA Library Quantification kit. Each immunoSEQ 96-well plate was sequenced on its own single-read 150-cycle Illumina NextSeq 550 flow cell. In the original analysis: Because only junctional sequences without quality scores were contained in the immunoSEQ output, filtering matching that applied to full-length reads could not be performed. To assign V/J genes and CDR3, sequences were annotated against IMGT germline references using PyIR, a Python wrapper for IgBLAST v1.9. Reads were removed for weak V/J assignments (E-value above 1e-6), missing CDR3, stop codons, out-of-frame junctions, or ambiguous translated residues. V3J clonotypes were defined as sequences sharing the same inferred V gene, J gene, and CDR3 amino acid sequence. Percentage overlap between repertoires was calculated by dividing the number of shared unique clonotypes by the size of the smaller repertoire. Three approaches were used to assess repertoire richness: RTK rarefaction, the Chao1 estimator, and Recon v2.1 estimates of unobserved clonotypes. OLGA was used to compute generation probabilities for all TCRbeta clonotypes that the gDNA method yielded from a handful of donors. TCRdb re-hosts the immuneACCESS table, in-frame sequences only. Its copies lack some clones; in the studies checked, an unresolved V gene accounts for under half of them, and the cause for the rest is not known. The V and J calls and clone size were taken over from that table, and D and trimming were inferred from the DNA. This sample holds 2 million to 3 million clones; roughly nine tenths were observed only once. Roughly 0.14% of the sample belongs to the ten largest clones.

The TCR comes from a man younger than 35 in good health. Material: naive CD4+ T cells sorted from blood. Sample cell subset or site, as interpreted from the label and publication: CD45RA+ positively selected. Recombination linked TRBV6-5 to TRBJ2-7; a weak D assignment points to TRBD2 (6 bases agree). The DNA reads TGTGCCAGCCGTCCCGGGACTCTAGCCTCCGAGCAGTACTTC. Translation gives CASRPGTLASEQYF.